Below, 14 T cell receptor beta chains from the same sample are listed, as sequenced in a study of blood T cells in healthy people across ages. Combining a sample-barcoded 5' primer with a J-beta primer mix, a second PCR ran for 7 to 11 cycles. TCRdb redid the calling of the 5' RACE reads with MiXCR, one entry per CDR3 protein. The table has roughly 790,000 distinct CDR3 sequences, around 46% seen once. Source material: blood. All receptors derive from a woman in her sixties in good health.

The chain joins TRBV20-1 to TRBJ2-3; 11 bases match TRBD1. This CDR3 spans 14 amino acids. Germline loops: CDR1 DFQATT, CDR2 SNEGSKA (reference sequence). V lost 5 bases and J lost 6; bases outside the gene matches: 7. The CDR3 here is CSAGDRGARDTQYF. The CDR3 nucleotides read TGCAGTGCTGGGGACAGGGGGGCGAGGGATACGCAGTATTTT.

J is TRBJ2-3 and V is TRBV7-9; D not resolved. The CDR3 covers 11 residues. The germline V and J ends were trimmed by 5 bases and 7 bases, with 7 bases remaining between them. Germline V CDR1 and CDR2: SEHNR, FQNEAQ (reference sequence). In DNA form, the CDR3 reads TGTGCCAGCAGCCCCCCAAATACGCAGTATTTT. Its translation: CASSPPNTQYF.

The chain couples TRBV20-1 to TRBJ1-1; 8 nucleotides agree with TRBD1. The CDR3 consists of 16 residues. The J segment lost 0 bases and the V segment lost 3 bases, leaving 9 bases of the junction unmatched. The germline V gene encodes CDR1 DFQATT and CDR2 SNEGSKA (reference sequence). DNA for the CDR3: TGCAGTGCTAGGAGGACAGGGAGTAGGATGAACACTGAAGCTTTCTTT. Protein sequence: CSARRTGSRMNTEAFF.

The genes are TRBV28 and TRBJ2-6; D not resolved. Trimming removed 5 bases at V and 11 bases at J, with 19 bases between. The germline V gene encodes CDR1 MDHEN and CDR2 SYDVKM. There are 15 residues in the CDR3. CDR3 nucleotides: TGTGCCAGCAGTCCAGTCGACCTCTCATGGGACGTCCTGACTTTC. Its protein product is CASSPVDLSWDVLTF.

V and J are TRBV7-2 and TRBJ2-7; D gene unclear. V gave up 1 base and J gave up 5 bases, with 9 bases separating them. The CDR3 covers 13 residues. Germline loops: CDR1 SGHTA, CDR2 FQGNSA. The CDR3 loop reads CASSLGIGNEQYF. For the CDR3, the DNA is TGTGCCAGCAGCTTAGGTATAGGAAACGAGCAGTACTTC.

CDR3 in DNA: TGTGCCAGCAGCGTAATCGGCTTAGACAACATTCAGTACTTC. This encodes CASSVIGLDNIQYF. The chain uses TRBV3-1 and TRBJ2-4, with D uncertain. Germline V lookup: CDR1 LGHDT, CDR2 YNNKEL (reference sequence). The CDR3 extends over 14 amino acids. Trimming stripped 5 bases from V and 7 bases from J, with 15 bases between.

A few counts support this clonotype. The V and J genes are TRBV18 and TRBJ2-7; D gene ambiguous. Trimming stripped 0 bases from V and 3 bases from J, with 21 bases between. Germline V CDR1 and CDR2: KGHSH, LQKENI. The CDR3 totals 18 residues. The CDR3, as DNA: TGTGCCAGCTCACCACCCCAAATTTTGCAGCCAGGAAGCTACGAGCAGTACTTC. The encoded protein is CASSPPQILQPGSYEQYF.

This chain uses TRBV6-2 or TRBV6-3 with TRBJ2-7, with 9 bases that match TRBD2. V shed 2 bases and J 7 bases; nucleotides not matched to a gene: 9. Germline lookup yields CDR1 MNHEY and CDR2 SVGEGT. The CDR3 length is 15 residues. In DNA, the CDR3 is TGTGCCAGCAGTTACGTGCGGGGGGGAGATGATGAGCAGTACTTC. This translates into CASSYVRGGDDEQYF.

A few counts support this clonotype. J is TRBJ2-7 and V is TRBV2; D perhaps matches TRBD2 (6 bases). Trimming left V 2 bases short and J 7 bases short, with 12 bases between. The CDR3 has 13 residues. Germline loops: CDR1 SNHLY, CDR2 FYNNEI. The CDR3 sequence is CASSETGVGEQYF. CDR3 bases: TGTGCCAGCAGTGAAACGGGAGTCGGTGAGCAGTACTTC.

This clonotype turned up a few times. The rearrangement joins TRBV21-1 to TRBJ2-5; the listed D gene, TRBD2, was not tested against the DNA. TRBV21-1 is a listed pseudogene. The CDR3 totals 18 residues. CDR3 coding DNA: TGTGCCAGCAGCAACCAGCCCCTCGCGGGAGGGATCCAAGAGACCCAGTACTTC. Protein sequence: CASSNQPLAGGIQETQYF.

V and J are TRBV9 and TRBJ1-4; 7 positions agree with TRBD1. Unmatched junction bases numbered 7, after V lost 4 bases and J lost 4 bases. This CDR3 region has 15 residues. Per the germline V gene, CDR1 is SGDLS and CDR2 is YYNGEE. The CDR3 protein is CASSTRQGNNEKLFF. The CDR3 nucleotides are TGTGCCAGCAGCACTAGACAGGGAAATAATGAAAAACTGTTTTTT.

This clonotype was counted a few times. The V gene is TRBV20-1, the J gene TRBJ2-7; 7 bases match TRBD1. Germline values: CDR1 DFQATT, CDR2 SNEGSKA (reference sequence). The junction had 8 bases not matched to a gene; V was cut back by 3 bases and J by 3 bases. The CDR3 runs to 14 residues. CDR3: CSASLGQDLYEQYF. Here the CDR3 DNA reads TGCAGTGCTAGTCTAGGACAGGATCTCTACGAGCAGTACTTC.

This chain links TRBV15 with TRBJ2-5; 10 nucleotides agree with TRBD1. CDR3 size: 19 residues. CDR1 LNHNV and CDR2 YYDKDF come from the germline V gene (reference sequence). Trimming took 0 bases from V and 5 from J; bases not matched to a gene: 15. CDR3 DNA sequence: TGTGCCACCAGCAGAGAGGGGTTTGGGGACAGGGGATGGCAGGAGACCCAGTACTTC. Translating it yields CATSREGFGDRGWQETQYF.

In its sample, this clonotype was seen many times. The chain couples TRBV7-9 to TRBJ2-1, with TRBD2 identical over 10 bases. V was clipped by 5 bases and J by 5 bases; unmatched bases: 9. This CDR3 is built from 16 residues. Germline lookup yields CDR1 SEHNR and CDR2 FQNEAQ (reference sequence). CDR3 bases: TGTGCCAGCAGCCGCTGGTCGACTAGCGGGCACAATGAGCAGTTCTTC. Translating gives CASSRWSTSGHNEQFF.